One sample yielded the 24 T cell receptor beta chains listed below, sequenced in a study of T cell changes during pregnancy in multiple sclerosis. The repertoire was sequenced with immunoSEQ multiplex PCR; TCRdb's copy has only in-frame clones and lacks some. The sample has 78,000 or so clones; about 90% are singletons. The sequencing here drew on peripheral blood, taken before pregnancy. These receptors all stem from a female donor with multiple sclerosis, enrolled in a pregnancy study.

This chain links TRBV30 with TRBJ2-2; no clear D gene. V was shortened by 2 bases and J by 7 bases, with 5 bases between the two germline ends. The CDR3 totals 11 residues. Per the germline V gene, CDR1 is GTSNPN and CDR2 is SVGIG (reference sequence). In DNA form, the CDR3 reads TGTGCCTGGAGTACTCGCGGGGAGCTGTTTTTT. Amino acid sequence: CAWSTRGELFF.

The V and J genes are TRBV7-8 and TRBJ2-7; D not certain. The CDR3 extends over 12 amino acids. The germline V gene has CDR1 SGHVS and CDR2 FQNEAQ. Trimming removed 1 base at V and 6 bases at J, with 7 bases between. The CDR3 DNA sequence: TGTGCCAGCAGCTTAGGAAGTAGCGAGCAGTACTTC. It yields the protein CASSLGSSEQYF.

The chain recombines TRBV13 with TRBJ2-7; D remains unclear. This CDR3 is 15 amino acids long. The V and J ends lost 1 base and 0 bases respectively, with 10 bases between them. In germline, CDR1 is PRHDT, CDR2 FYEKMQ (reference sequence). The CDR3 coding sequence is TGTGCCAGCAGCTTAGTCTCAGGCCCCTCCTACGAGCAGTACTTC. Translating it yields CASSLVSGPSYEQYF.

This chain joins TRBV29-1 and TRBJ2-3, with TRBD2 matching 7 bases. In germline, CDR1 is SQVTM, CDR2 ANQGSEA. V was pared by 3 bases and J by 3 bases, with 6 bases of the junction left unmatched. There are 14 residues in the CDR3. Written as DNA, the CDR3 is TGCAGCGTTGATCTCTGGGGGGGGACAGATACGCAGTATTTT. Translated: CSVDLWGGTDTQYF.

This chain connects TRBV27 to TRBJ2-7; TRBD1 agrees at 7 bases. The CDR3 runs 14 residues. V lost 2 bases, J lost 3 bases, and 4 bases stayed unmatched. Germline values: CDR1 MNHEY, CDR2 SMNVEV (reference sequence). CDR3 DNA: TGTGCCAGCAGTTTAGTGGCAGGGGGCTACGAGCAGTACTTC. Its protein product is CASSLVAGGYEQYF.

This chain joins TRBV5-1 and TRBJ2-3; D possibly corresponds to TRBD2 (6 bases). V lost 2 bases to trimming and J lost 1 base, with 11 bases between them. This CDR3 has 15 amino acids. The germline V gene encodes CDR1 SGHRS and CDR2 YFSETQ. The CDR3 coding sequence is TGCGCCAGCAGCTTACGGGGGATGGGCACAGATACGCAGTATTTT. Translating it yields CASSLRGMGTDTQYF.

V and J are TRBV29-1 and TRBJ2-1, with TRBD1 matching over 8 bases. V dropped 4 bases and J dropped 7; count of bases not matched to a gene: 6. CDR1 is SQVTM and CDR2 is ANQGSEA in the germline V gene. The CDR3 sequence is 13 residues long. Here the CDR3 reads CSVGGQDPNEQFF. The CDR3 bases are TGCAGCGTTGGGGGACAGGACCCTAATGAGCAGTTCTTC.

The chain recombines TRBV19 with TRBJ2-7; D remains unclear. CDR1 LNHDA and CDR2 SQIVND come from the germline V gene (reference sequence). The CDR3 is made up of 14 amino acids. The germline V and J ends were trimmed by 3 bases and 0 bases, with 9 bases remaining between them. CDR3 in DNA: TGTGCCAGTAGTATCTTCGACACCTCCTACGAGCAGTACTTC. Residues: CASSIFDTSYEQYF. Complete variable domain (other parts from reference TRBV19 and TRBJ2-7): DGGITQSPKYLFRKEGQNVTLSCEQNLNHDAMYWYRQDPGQGLRLIYYSQIVNDFQKGDIAEGYSVSREKKESFPLTVTSAQKNPTAFYLCASSIFDTSYEQYFGPGTRLTVT.

The chain recombines TRBV5-4 with TRBJ2-3; D uncertain. The CDR3 consists of 18 residues. The germline V and J ends were trimmed by 4 bases and 1 base, with 22 bases remaining between them. Germline V gives CDR1 SGHNT, CDR2 YYREEE (reference sequence). The CDR3: CASSRGPHPSGGTDTQYF. DNA of the CDR3: TGTGCCAGCAGCCGTGGCCCTCATCCCTCCGGAGGCACAGATACGCAGTATTTT. The variable domain in full, with the rest retrieved from reference TRBV5-4 and TRBJ2-3, is ETGVTQSPTHLIKTRGQQVTLRCSSQSGHNTVSWYQQALGQGPQFIFQYYREEENGRGNFPPRFSGLQFPNYSSELNVNALELDDSALYLCASSRGPHPSGGTDTQYFGPGTRLTVL.

The CDR3 loop reads CASSLGTGSYEQYF. CDR3 bases: TGTGCCAGCAGTTTAGGGACAGGGTCCTACGAGCAGTACTTC. The V call is TRBV27, the J call TRBJ2-7, with 9 bases fitting TRBD1. Germline V gene sequence: CDR1 MNHEY, CDR2 SMNVEV (reference sequence). The CDR3 runs 14 residues. Trimming cost V 2 bases and J 1 base; bases outside gene matches: 0.

The CDR3 spells CASSDPGRPTETQYF. CDR3 nucleotides: TGTGCCAGTAGTGATCCAGGGAGGCCCACTGAGACCCAGTACTTC. The genes are TRBV19 and TRBJ2-5, with TRBD2 as a possible D gene (6 bases). The ends were cut back, 5 bases at V and 5 bases at J, with 18 bases in the middle. This CDR3 has 15 amino acids. The germline CDR1 and CDR2 sequences are LNHDA and SQIVND (reference sequence).

The chain has TRBV7-9 and TRBJ2-7, with TRBD2 matching over 13 bases. V gave up 5 bases and J gave up 4 bases; unmatched junction bases: 5. Germline loops: CDR1 SEHNR, CDR2 FQNEAQ (reference sequence). CDR3 length: 15 residues. The DNA for the CDR3 is TGTGCCAGCAGCAACCCGGGACTAGCGGGGTACGAGCAGTACTTC. Its protein product is CASSNPGLAGYEQYF.

The J gene is TRBJ1-5, the V gene TRBV25-1; no definite D call. Germline CDR1 MGHDK, CDR2 SYGVNS. The CDR3 spans 13 residues. With 0 bases removed from V and 2 bases from J, the gap between germline ends came to 2 bases. The CDR3 region has the DNA TGTGCCAGCAGTGAATACGGCAATCAGCCCCAGCATTTT. Translated, it gives CASSEYGNQPQHF.

This rearrangement joins TRBV5-4 to TRBJ1-2, with 8 positions matching TRBD1. Germline CDR1 is SGHNT and CDR2 is YYREEE (reference sequence). The trim removed 4 bases at V and 0 bases at J, leaving 5 bases unmatched. This CDR3 is 15 amino acids long. The CDR3 loop reads CASSIGTGSNYGYTF. The CDR3 DNA is TGTGCCAGCAGCATTGGGACAGGATCTAACTATGGCTACACCTTC.

The rearrangement joins TRBV11-2 to TRBJ1-1, with a possible D match to TRBD1 (6 bases). With 2 bases removed from V and 8 bases from J, the gap between germline ends came to 18 bases. CDR3 length: 15 amino acids. Germline V lookup: CDR1 SGHAT, CDR2 FQNNGV. CDR3 sequence: CASSLMGEGGSEAFF. The CDR3 coding sequence is TGTGCCAGCAGCTTAATGGGGGAGGGGGGTTCCGAAGCTTTCTTT. Supplemented by reference TRBV11-2 and TRBJ1-1, the full variable domain reads EAGVAQSPRYKIIEKRQSVAFWCNPISGHATLYWYQQILGQGPKLLIQFQNNGVVDDSQLPKDRFSAERLKGVDSTLKIQPAKLEDSAVYLCASSLMGEGGSEAFFGQGTRLTVV.

The chain combines TRBV2 with TRBJ1-3; TRBD1 is a possible D gene (5 bases). Between the trimmed V and J ends, which lost 8 bases and 0 bases, there was a span of 11 bases. CDR3 length equals 14 residues. Germline loops: CDR1 SNHLY, CDR2 FYNNEI. CDR3 sequence (DNA): TGTGCCAGCGGAATGGACATCTCTGGAAACACCATATATTTT. It encodes CASGMDISGNTIYF.

The V gene is TRBV27, the J gene TRBJ1-1, with D possibly matching TRBD1 (5 bases). V lost 3 bases and J 1 base, leaving 9 bases between the germline ends. Germline-derived CDR1 and CDR2 are MNHEY and SMNVEV (reference sequence). CDR3 length equals 14 residues. CDR3 region: CASSFGGGNTEAFF. The CDR3 DNA reads TGTGCCAGCAGTTTCGGGGGGGGGAACACTGAAGCTTTCTTT.

V and J are TRBV9 and TRBJ2-7, with a tentative D call TRBD1 (8 bases). The CDR3 loop spans 15 amino acids. Looked up from germline, CDR1 is SGDLS and CDR2 is YYNGEE. The V and J ends lost 2 bases and 3 bases respectively, with 15 bases between them. The CDR3 loop reads CASSVSGTGGYEQYF. The CDR3 coding sequence is TGTGCCAGCAGCGTGAGCGGGACAGGCGGCTACGAGCAGTACTTC.

The gene calls are TRBV5-4 and TRBJ1-3, with 7 bases identical to TRBD1. The CDR3 consists of 15 residues. Germline assignment: CDR1 SGHNT and CDR2 YYREEE (reference sequence). The ends lost 5 bases at V and 0 bases at J; junction bases unmatched: 5. The CDR3 spells CASSSTGASGNTIYF. CDR3 nucleotide sequence: TGTGCCAGCAGTTCAACAGGGGCCTCTGGAAACACCATATATTTT.

The V call is TRBV7-3, the J call TRBJ2-1; 11 nucleotides align to TRBD2. The CDR3 covers 15 residues. CDR1 is SGHTA, CDR2 FQGTGA, per germline. After removal of 3 bases from V and 10 bases from J, the junction contained 8 bases not matched to a gene. The CDR3 spells CASSFVAGGPREQFF. CDR3 sequence (DNA): TGTGCCAGCAGCTTTGTAGCGGGGGGGCCTCGGGAGCAGTTCTTC. Using reference TRBV7-3 and TRBJ2-1 for the parts outside the CDR3, the full variable domain is GAGVSQTPSNKVTEKGKYVELRCDPISGHTALYWYRQSLGQGPEFLIYFQGTGAADDSGLPNDRFFAVRPEGSVSTLKIQRTERGDSAVYLCASSFVAGGPREQFFGPGTRLTVL.

The genes are TRBV19 and TRBJ1-1, with 10 bases lining up with TRBD1. J lost 7 bases, V lost 5 bases, and 13 bases had no gene match. Germline CDR1 is LNHDA and CDR2 is SQIVND (reference sequence). CDR3 size: 16 residues. The chain's CDR3 is CASSPPRQGARGEAFF. Written as DNA, the CDR3 is TGTGCCAGTAGTCCCCCCAGACAGGGGGCAAGGGGTGAAGCTTTCTTT.

CDR3 region: CASSSLGPPGTGGRNTIYF. The CDR3 DNA follows: TGCGCCAGCAGCAGCCTCGGACCTCCCGGGACAGGGGGACGAAACACCATATATTTT. The J gene is TRBJ1-3, the V gene TRBV4-1, with 11 bases that match TRBD1. CDR1 is MGHRA, CDR2 YSYEKL, per germline. J gave up 5 bases and V 5 bases, and 17 bases lay outside the gene matches. The CDR3 contains 19 residues.

The chain recombines TRBV6-5 with TRBJ2-7; D possibly corresponds to TRBD2 (7 bases). Trimming shortened V by 2 bases and J by 2 bases, and 13 bases separated the two germline ends. The CDR3 spans 15 residues. CDR1 and CDR2 from the germline V gene are MNHEY and SVGAGI. CDR3 region: CASSYGGADPYEQYF. The CDR3, as DNA: TGTGCCAGCAGTTACGGGGGGGCGGACCCCTACGAGCAGTACTTC.

The chain recombines TRBV6-5 with TRBJ1-1, with D possibly being TRBD1 (5 bases). Looked up from germline, CDR1 is MNHEY and CDR2 is SVGAGI. The ends were cut back, 5 bases at V and 3 bases at J, with 10 bases in the middle. The CDR3 contains 13 residues. The CDR3 DNA is TGTGCCAGCAGTAAAATCAGGGACACTGAAGCTTTCTTT. Translating gives CASSKIRDTEAFF.